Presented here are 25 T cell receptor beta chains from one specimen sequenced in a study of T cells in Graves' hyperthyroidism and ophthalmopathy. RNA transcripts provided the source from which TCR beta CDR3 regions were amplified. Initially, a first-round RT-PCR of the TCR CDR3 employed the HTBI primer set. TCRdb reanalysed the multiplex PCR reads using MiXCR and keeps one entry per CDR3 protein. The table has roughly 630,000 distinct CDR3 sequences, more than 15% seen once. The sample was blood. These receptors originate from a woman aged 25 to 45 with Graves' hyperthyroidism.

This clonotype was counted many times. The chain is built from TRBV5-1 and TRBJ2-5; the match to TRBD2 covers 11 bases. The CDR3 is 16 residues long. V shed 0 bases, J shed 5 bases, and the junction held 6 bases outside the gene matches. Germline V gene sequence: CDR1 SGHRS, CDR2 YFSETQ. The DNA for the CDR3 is TGCGCCAGCAGCTTGGTACTAGCGGGAGAAGGGGAGACCCAGTACTTC. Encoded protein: CASSLVLAGEGETQYF.

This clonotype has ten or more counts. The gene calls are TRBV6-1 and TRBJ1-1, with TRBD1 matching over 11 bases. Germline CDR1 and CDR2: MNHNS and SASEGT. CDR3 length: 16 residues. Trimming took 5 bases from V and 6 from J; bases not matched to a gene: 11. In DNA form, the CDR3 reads TGTGCCAGCAGTAATACCCATGAGGGACAGGGGGCTGAAGCTTTCTTT. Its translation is CASSNTHEGQGAEAFF.

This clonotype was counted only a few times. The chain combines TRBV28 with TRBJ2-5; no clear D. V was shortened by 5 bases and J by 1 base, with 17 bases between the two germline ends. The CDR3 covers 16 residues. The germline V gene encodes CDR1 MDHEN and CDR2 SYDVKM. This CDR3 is CASSTSQRALQETQYF. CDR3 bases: TGTGCCAGCAGTACCAGCCAAAGGGCCCTCCAAGAGACCCAGTACTTC.

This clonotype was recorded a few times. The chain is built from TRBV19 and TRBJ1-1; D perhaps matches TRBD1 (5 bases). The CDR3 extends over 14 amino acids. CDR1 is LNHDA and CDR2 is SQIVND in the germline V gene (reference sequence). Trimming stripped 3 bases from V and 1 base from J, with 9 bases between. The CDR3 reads CASSISQGNTEAFF. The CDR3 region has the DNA TGTGCCAGTAGTATTTCTCAGGGGAACACTGAAGCTTTCTTT.

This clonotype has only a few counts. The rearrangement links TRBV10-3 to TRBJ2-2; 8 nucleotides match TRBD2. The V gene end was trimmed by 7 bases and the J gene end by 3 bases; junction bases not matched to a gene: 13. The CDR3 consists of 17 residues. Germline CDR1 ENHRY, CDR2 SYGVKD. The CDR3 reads CAIKRGSPRGDTGELFF. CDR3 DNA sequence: TGTGCCATCAAGCGGGGGAGCCCGCGCGGTGACACCGGGGAGCTGTTTTTT.

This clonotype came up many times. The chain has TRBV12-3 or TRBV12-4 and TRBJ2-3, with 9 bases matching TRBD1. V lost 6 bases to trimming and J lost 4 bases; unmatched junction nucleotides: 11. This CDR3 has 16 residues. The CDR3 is CASRRSGQGLSDTQYF. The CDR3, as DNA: TGTGCCAGCAGACGCTCCGGACAGGGGTTATCAGATACGCAGTATTTT.

CDR3 in amino acids: CASSEYSSRVEQYF. CDR3 DNA: TGCGCCAGCAGTGAGTACTCCTCCCGGGTCGAGCAGTACTTC. This chain joins TRBV10-2 and TRBJ2-7; no definite D call. Trimming removed 1 base from V and 6 bases from J, with 13 bases in between. The length of the CDR3 is 14 residues. Germline CDR1 is WSHSY and CDR2 is SAAADI.

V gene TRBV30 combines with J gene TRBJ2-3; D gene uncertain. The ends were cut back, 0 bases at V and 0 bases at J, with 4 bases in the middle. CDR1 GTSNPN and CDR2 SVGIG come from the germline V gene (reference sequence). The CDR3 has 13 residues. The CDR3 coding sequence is TGTGCCTGGAGTGTGTCTAGCACAGATACGCAGTATTTT. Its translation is CAWSVSSTDTQYF.

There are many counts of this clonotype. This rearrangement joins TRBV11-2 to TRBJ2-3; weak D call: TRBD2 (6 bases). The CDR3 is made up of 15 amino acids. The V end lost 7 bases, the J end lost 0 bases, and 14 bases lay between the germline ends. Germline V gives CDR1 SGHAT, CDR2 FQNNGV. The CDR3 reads CASKRGAGSTDTQYF. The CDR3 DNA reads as TGTGCCAGCAAACGTGGGGCGGGGAGCACAGATACGCAGTATTTT.

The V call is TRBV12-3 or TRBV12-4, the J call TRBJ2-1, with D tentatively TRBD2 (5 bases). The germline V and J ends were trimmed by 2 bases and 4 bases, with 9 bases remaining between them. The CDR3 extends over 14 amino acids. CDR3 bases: TGTGCCAGCAGTTTACACGGGGAGTACAATGAGCAGTTCTTC. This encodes CASSLHGEYNEQFF.

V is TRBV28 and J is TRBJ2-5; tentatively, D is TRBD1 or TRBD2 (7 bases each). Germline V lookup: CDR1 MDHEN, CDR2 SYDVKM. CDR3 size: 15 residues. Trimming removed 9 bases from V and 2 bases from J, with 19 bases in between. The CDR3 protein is CASAGSQGGQETQYF. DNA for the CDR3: TGTGCCAGTGCGGGGAGCCAGGGGGGGCAAGAGACCCAGTACTTC.

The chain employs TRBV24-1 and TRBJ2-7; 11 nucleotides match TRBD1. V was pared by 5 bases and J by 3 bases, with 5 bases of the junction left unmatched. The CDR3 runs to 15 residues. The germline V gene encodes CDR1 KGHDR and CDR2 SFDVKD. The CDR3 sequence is CATSGPDRGLYEQYF. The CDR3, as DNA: TGTGCCACCAGTGGTCCGGACAGGGGGCTCTACGAGCAGTACTTC.

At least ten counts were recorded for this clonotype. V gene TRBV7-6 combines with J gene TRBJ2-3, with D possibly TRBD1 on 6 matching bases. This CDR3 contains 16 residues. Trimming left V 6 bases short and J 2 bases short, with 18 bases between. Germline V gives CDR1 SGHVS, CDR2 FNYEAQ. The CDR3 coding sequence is TGTGCCAGCAGTAGATACCCGACAGGCTCCACAGATACGCAGTATTTT. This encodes CASSRYPTGSTDTQYF.

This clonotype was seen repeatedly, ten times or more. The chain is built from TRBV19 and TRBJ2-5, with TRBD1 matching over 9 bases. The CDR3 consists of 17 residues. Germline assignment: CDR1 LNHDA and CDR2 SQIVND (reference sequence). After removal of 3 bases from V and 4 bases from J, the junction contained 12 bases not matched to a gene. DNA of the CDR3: TGTGCCAGTAGTATTGGTAAACAGGGGGCCTTACGAGAGACCCAGTACTTC. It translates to CASSIGKQGALRETQYF.

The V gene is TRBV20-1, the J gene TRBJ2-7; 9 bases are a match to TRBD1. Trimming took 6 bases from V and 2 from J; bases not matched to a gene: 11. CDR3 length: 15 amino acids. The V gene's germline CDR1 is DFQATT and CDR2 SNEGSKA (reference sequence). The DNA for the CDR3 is TGCAGTGCAAACCCGGGACAGGGAGTCACCTACGAGCAGTACTTC. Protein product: CSANPGQGVTYEQYF.

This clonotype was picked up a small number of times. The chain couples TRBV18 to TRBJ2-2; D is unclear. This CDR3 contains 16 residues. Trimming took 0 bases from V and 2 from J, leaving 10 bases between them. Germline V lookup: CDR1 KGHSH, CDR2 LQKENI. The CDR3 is CASSPPASDNTGELFF. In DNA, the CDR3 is TGTGCCAGCTCACCACCGGCTTCAGACAACACCGGGGAGCTGTTTTTT. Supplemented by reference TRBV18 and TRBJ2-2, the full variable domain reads NAGVMQNPRHLVRRRGQEARLRCSPMKGHSHVYWYRQLPEEGLKFMVYLQKENIIDESGMPKERFSAEFPKEGPSILRIQQVVRGDSAAYFCASSPPASDNTGELFFGEGSRLTVL.

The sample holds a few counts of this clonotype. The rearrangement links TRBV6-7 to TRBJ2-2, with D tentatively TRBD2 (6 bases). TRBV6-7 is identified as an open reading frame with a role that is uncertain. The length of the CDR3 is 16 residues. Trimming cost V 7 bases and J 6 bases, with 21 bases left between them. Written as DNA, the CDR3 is TGTGCCAGCACCTCCGATCTCTGGCGGGATTCCGGGGAGCTGTTTTTT. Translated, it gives CASTSDLWRDSGELFF.

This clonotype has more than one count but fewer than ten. The CDR3 region has the DNA TGTGCCAGCAGGGGGGACAGAAACTATGGCTACACCTTC. Translated, it gives CASRGDRNYGYTF. The genes are TRBV27 and TRBJ1-2, with 7 bases that match TRBD1. From germline, CDR1 is MNHEY and CDR2 SMNVEV (reference sequence). The CDR3 is 13 amino acids. The ends lost 6 bases at V and 2 bases at J; junction bases unmatched: 3.

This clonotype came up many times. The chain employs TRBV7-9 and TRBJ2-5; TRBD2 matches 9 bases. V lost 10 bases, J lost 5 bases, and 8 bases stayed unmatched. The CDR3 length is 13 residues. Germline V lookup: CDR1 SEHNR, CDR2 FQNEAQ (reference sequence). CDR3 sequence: CATQREAGETQYF. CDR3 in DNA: TGTGCCACCCAGCGGGAGGCGGGGGAGACCCAGTACTTC.

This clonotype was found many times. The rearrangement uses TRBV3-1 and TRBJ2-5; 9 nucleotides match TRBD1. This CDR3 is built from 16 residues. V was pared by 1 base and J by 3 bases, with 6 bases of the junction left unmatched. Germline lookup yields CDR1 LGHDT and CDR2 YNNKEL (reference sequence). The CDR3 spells CASSQARTGVEETQYF. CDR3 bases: TGTGCCAGCAGCCAAGCCCGGACAGGGGTTGAAGAGACCCAGTACTTC.

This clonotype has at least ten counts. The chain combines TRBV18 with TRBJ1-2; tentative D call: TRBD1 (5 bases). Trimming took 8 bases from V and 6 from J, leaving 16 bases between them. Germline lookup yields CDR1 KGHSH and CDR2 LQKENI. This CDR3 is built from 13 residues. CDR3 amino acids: CASTPGTLDGYTF. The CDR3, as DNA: TGTGCCAGCACCCCAGGGACCCTTGATGGCTACACCTTC.

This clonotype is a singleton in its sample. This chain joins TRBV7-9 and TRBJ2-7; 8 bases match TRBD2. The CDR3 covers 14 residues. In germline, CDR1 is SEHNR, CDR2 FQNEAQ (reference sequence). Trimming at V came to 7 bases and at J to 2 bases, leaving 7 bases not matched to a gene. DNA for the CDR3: TGTGCCAGCAACCCGGGTAGCGGGACCTACGAGCAGTACTTC. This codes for CASNPGSGTYEQYF.

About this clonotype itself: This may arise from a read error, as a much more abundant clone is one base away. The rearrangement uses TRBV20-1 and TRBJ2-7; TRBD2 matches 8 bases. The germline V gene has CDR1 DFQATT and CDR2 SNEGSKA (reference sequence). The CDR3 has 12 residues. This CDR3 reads CSARPSGGEQHF. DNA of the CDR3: TGCAGTGCTAGGCCGAGCGGGGGTGAGCAGCACTTC.

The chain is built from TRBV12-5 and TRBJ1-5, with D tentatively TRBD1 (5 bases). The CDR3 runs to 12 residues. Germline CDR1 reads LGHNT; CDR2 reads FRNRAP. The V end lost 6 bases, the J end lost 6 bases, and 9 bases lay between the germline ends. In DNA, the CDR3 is TGTGCTAGTGGCCAGGGCAGTCAGCCCCAGCATTTT. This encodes CASGQGSQPQHF.

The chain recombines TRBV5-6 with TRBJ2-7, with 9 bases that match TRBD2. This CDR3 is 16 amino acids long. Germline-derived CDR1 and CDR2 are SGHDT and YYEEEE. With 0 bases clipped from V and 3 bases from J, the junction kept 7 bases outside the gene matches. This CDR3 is CASSLEASGTIYEQYF. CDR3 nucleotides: TGTGCCAGCAGCTTGGAGGCTAGCGGGACAATCTACGAGCAGTACTTC.